This T cell receptor beta chain was found in a study of T-cell reconstitution after alpha-beta-depleted transplantation in children. Study-level findings and limits: Recipient T cells and thymic progenitors that survived were the source of the high TCRbeta diversity seen at day 60 in some patients. Newly made T cells mostly supplied T-cell counts and diversity one year after transplant. Several hundred graft clones that had expanded were reportedly the source of alpha-beta T cells about two months after transplant.

For TCRbeta, the library was prepared with unique molecular identifiers. TCRdb recomputed calls from the PCR reads with MiXCR, one row per CDR3 protein. Of about 540,000 distinct CDR3 sequences listed, roughly a quarter are singletons. Only a few counts were recorded for this clonotype. Its specificity is not known. The receptor was isolated from a boy in the first two years of life with Wiskott-Aldrich syndrome, due to receive a stem cell transplant. The sequencing here drew on PBMCs, taken before TCRalphabeta/CD19-depleted stem cell transplant.

Here the CDR3 DNA reads TGTGCCAGCAGCTGGCGGGGGAGCTCCTACGAGCAGTACTTC. It is translated as CASSWRGSSYEQYF. The rearrangement uses TRBV13 and TRBJ2-7; 7 bases agree with TRBD2. Per germline, CDR1 PRHDT and CDR2 FYEKMQ (reference sequence). The CDR3 runs 14 residues. The V segment lost 4 bases and the J segment 0 bases; nucleotides outside the gene matches: 3.